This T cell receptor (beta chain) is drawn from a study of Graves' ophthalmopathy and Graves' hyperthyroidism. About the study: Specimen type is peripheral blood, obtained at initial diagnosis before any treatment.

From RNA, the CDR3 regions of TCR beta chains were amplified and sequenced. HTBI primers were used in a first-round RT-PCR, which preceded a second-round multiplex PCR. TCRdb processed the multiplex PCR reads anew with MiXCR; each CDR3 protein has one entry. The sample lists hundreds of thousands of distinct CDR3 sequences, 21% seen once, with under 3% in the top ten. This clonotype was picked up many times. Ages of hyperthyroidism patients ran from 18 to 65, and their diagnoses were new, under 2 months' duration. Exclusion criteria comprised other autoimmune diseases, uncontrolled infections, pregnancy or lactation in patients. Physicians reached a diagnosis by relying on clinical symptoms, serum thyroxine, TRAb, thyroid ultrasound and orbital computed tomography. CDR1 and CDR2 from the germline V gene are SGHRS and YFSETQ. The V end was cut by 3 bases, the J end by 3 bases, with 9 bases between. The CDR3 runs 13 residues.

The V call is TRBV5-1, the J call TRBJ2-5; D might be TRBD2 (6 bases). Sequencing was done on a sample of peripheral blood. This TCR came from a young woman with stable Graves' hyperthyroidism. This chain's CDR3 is CASSSPGEETQYF. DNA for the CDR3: TGCGCCAGCAGCTCTCCGGGGGAAGAGACCCAGTACTTC.